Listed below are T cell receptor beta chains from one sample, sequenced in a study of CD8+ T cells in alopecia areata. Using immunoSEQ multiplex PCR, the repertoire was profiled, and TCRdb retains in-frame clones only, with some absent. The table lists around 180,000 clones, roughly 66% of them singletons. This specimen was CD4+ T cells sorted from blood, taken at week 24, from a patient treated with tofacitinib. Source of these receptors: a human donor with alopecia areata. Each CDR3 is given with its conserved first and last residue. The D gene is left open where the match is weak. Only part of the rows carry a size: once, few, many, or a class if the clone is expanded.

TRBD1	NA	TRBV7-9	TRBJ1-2	TGTGCCAGCAGCGGCCTAAGGACAGGGCAGGATGGCTACACCTTC	CASSGLRTGQDGYTF
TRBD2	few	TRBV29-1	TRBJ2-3	TGCAGCGTCCTGGGACTAGCGGGGGGCCATGGCACAGATACGCAGTATTTT	CSVLGLAGGHGTDTQYF
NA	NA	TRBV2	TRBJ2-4	TGTGCCAGCAGATTAAACGGGGGCCTAGCCAAAAACATTCAGTACTTC	CASRLNGGLAKNIQYF
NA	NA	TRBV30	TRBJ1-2	TGTGCCTGGAGTACACAGATTCAGTATGGCTACACCTTC	CAWSTQIQYGYTF
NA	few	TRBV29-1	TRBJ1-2	TGCAGCGTTGATCTCGGTATACAGGTTGATGGCTACACCTTC	CSVDLGIQVDGYTF
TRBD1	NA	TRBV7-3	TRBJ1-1	TGTGCCAGCAGCCAAGGGACAGGGATGAACACTGAAGCTTTCTTT	CASSQGTGMNTEAFF
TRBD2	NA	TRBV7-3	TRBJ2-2	TGTGCCAGCAGCCTTGGGCCTAGCGGGGTGAACACCGGGGAGCTGTTTTTT	CASSLGPSGVNTGELFF
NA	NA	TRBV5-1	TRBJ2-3	TGCGCCAGCAGGGAGGGCGCATCCATGGATACGCAGTATTTT	CASREGASMDTQYF
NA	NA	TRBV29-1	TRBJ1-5	TGCAGCGCAAAAGGACAAGATAGCAATCAGCCCCAGCATTTT	CSAKGQDSNQPQHF
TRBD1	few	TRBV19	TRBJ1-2	TGTGCCAGTACGACGGGACAGAACTATGGCTACACCTTC	CASTTGQNYGYTF
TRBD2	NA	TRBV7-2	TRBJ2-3	TGTGCCAGCAGGCCTAGCGGAGATACGCAGTATTTT	CASRPSGDTQYF
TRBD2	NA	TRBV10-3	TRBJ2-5	TGTGCCATCAGTCAATTTAGCGGGGGGGTCCAAGAGACCCAGTACTTC	CAISQFSGGVQETQYF
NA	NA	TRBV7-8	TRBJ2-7	TGTGCCAGCAGCTTCAACCGTTTTCCCTACGAGCAGTACTTC	CASSFNRFPYEQYF
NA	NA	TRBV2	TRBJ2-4	TGTGCCAGCGGGGCCTCCTTAGACATTCAGTACTTC	CASGASLDIQYF
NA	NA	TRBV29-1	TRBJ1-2	TGCAGCGTTCCTTCGGCCGATCTACGCTCTGGCTACACCTTC	CSVPSADLRSGYTF
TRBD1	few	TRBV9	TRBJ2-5	TGTGCCAGCAGCGTGGGACAGACCCAAGAGACCCAGTACTTC	CASSVGQTQETQYF
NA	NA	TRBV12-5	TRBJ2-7	TGTGCTAGTGGTGGATTTAGCTACGAGCAGTACTTC	CASGGFSYEQYF
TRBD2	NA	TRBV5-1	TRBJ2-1	TGCGCCAGCAGCTCTAGCGGGGGTTCCTACAATGAGCAGTTCTTC	CASSSSGGSYNEQFF
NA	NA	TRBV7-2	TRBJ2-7	TGTGCCAGCAGCTTAGCACGAGGGACCCACGAGCAGTACTTC	CASSLARGTHEQYF
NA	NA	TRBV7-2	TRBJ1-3	TGTGCCAGCAGCCTAGACGGAAACACCATATATTTT	CASSLDGNTIYF